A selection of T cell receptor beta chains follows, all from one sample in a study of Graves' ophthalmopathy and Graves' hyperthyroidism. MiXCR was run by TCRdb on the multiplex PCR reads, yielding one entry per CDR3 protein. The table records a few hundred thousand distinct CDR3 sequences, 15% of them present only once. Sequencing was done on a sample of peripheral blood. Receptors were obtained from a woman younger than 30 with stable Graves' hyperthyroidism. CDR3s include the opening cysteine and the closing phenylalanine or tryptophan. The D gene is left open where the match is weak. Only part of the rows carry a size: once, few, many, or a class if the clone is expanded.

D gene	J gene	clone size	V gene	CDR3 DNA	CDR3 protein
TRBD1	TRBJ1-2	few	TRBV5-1	TGCGCCAGCAGCTTGGAGGGGACAGGTGCTGGCTACACCTTC	CASSLEGTGAGYTF
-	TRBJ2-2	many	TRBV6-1	TGTGCCAGCAGTGCAGGGACGGTGAACACCGGGGAGCTGTTTTTT	CASSAGTVNTGELFF
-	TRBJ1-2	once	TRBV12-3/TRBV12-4	TGTGCCAGCAGCTCCTCGGGGGCGGACTATGGCTACACCTTC	CASSSSGADYGYTF
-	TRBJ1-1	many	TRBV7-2	TGTGCCAGCAGCTTAGAACAAATGAACACTGAAGCTTTCTTT	CASSLEQMNTEAFF
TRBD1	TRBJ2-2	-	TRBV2	TGTGCCAGCAGTCTTTCCCCGGGACAGACGAACACCGGGGAGCTGTTTTTT	CASSLSPGQTNTGELFF
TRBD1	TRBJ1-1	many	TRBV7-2	TGTGCCAGCACCCTCACAGGGGGTTTGGGCACTGAAGCTTTCTTT	CASTLTGGLGTEAFF
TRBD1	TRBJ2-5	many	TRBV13	TGTGCCAGCAGCTTAGAGGTCCAGGGGGCAGAGACCCAGTACTTC	CASSLEVQGAETQYF
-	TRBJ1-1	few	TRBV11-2	TGTGCCAGCAGCTTAAGGGTTCACAGATTAAACACTGAAGCTTTCTTT	CASSLRVHRLNTEAFF
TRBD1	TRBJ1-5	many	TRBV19	TGTGCTGTTAAGGGGACAGGGCAAGATCAGCCCCAGCATTTT	CAVKGTGQDQPQHF
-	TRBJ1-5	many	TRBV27	TGTGCCAGCAGACCCGCCGGGGGGGCCGGCGTAAGCAATCAGCCCCAGCATTTT	CASRPAGGAGVSNQPQHF
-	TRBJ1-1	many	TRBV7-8	TGTGCCAGCACTCCCCACGCGGGGGGTATGAACACTGAAGCTTTCTTT	CASTPHAGGMNTEAFF
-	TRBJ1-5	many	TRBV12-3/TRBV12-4	TGTGCCAGCAGTTATACAGGGTCTGGGCAGCCCCAGCATTTT	CASSYTGSGQPQHF
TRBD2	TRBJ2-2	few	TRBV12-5	TGTGCTAGTGGTTCGATCCAGGCGGGACTAGCGTTTTCGGGGGAGCTGTTTTTT	CASGSIQAGLAFSGELFF
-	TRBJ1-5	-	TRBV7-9	TGTGCCAGCAGCCCCGGAGACAGTGAGGGTCAGCCCCAGCATTTT	CASSPGDSEGQPQHF
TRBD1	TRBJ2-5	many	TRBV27	TGTGCCAGCAGTTCCCCCGGGACAGGGGGAGAGACCCAGTACTTC	CASSSPGTGGETQYF
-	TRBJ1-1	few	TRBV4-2	TGTGCCAGCAGCCGACGACAGCCCACACCCCACAGTTCGTACACTGAAGCTTTCTTT	CASSRRQPTPHSSYTEAFF
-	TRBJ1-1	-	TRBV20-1	TGCAGTGCTACCAGGACAGTCGAAGCTTTCTTT	CSATRTVEAFF
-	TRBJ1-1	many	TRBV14	TGTGCCAGCAGCGCCAGGGAAGCTTTCTTT	CASSAREAFF
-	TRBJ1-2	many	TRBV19	TGTGCCAGTAACCCCCGGGCGGAGGAGGGGGGCTACACCTTC	CASNPRAEEGGYTF
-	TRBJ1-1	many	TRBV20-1	TGCAGTGCTAGAGCGGCAGCGATGAACACTGAAGCTTTCTTT	CSARAAAMNTEAFF
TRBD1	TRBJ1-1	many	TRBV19	TGTGCCAGTAGCAACTTAGGGACAGGGAGGACTGAAGCTTTCTTT	CASSNLGTGRTEAFF
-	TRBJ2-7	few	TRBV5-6	TGTGCCAGCAGCTTACCGACTAGTACCATACACGAGCAGTACTTC	CASSLPTSTIHEQYF
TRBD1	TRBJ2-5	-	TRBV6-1	TGTGCCAGCAGTCGGGACAGCCCGTACCAAGAGACCCAGTACTTC	CASSRDSPYQETQYF
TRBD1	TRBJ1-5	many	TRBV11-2	TGTGCCAGCAGCTCGGGGACAGGGCGGGGAGATCAGCCCCAGCATTTT	CASSSGTGRGDQPQHF
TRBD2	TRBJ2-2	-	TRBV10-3	TGTGCCATCAGTGTCGGCGGGGGAGGCACCGGGGAGCTGTTTTTT	CAISVGGGGTGELFF
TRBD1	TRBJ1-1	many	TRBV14	TGTGCCAGCAGCCTTGCCGGGACAGGCGGACGGGGCGAAGCTTTCTTT	CASSLAGTGGRGEAFF
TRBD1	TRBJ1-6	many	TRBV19	TGTGCCAGTAGGAACAGGACAGGGGATTCACCCCTCCACTTT	CASRNRTGDSPLHF
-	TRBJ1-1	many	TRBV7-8	TGTGCCAGCAGCCATAAGGACACTTACACTGAAGCTTTCTTT	CASSHKDTYTEAFF
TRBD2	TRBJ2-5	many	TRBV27	TGTGCCAGCAGTCCCCAAACTAGCGGGGGGCCGGGTGAGACCCAGTACTTC	CASSPQTSGGPGETQYF
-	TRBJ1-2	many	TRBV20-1	TGCAGTGCTCGAACCAATTTGGACGACTATGGCTACACCTTC	CSARTNLDDYGYTF
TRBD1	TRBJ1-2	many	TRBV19	TGTGCCAGTAGTCTTCCGGGACAGGGGTTTGGCTACACCTTC	CASSLPGQGFGYTF
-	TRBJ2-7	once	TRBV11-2	TGTGCCAGCAGCTTAAGCAATGTAGCTATCCCAGGGTACGAGCAGTACTTC	CASSLSNVAIPGYEQYF
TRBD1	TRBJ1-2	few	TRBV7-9	TGTGCCAGCAGCCTGGGGACAGGGCCTAACTTTGGCTACACCTTC	CASSLGTGPNFGYTF
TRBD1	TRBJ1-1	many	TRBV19	TGTGCCAGTAGTAGCGGGACAGAGCTTGAAGCTTTCTTT	CASSSGTELEAFF
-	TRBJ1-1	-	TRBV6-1	TGTGCCAGCAGGCGCGGGACAAAAGCTTTCTTT	CASRRGTKAFF
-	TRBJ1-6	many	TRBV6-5	TGTGCCAGCAGTTACCCTGCGAGTGGTCTGGGCTCCTATAATTCACCCCTCCACTTT	CASSYPASGLGSYNSPLHF